The following is a TCR beta chain sequence with its context. The missing CDR3 end, 3 residues past where the read stops, is filled in from the germline J gene. The data were produced by immunoSEQ multiplex PCR, yet TCRdb's version contains in-frame clones alone and is incomplete. This sample's table reports about 33,000 clones. MY09/MY11 PCR detected cervical HPV DNA; dot-blot assigned genotypes. This sample is part of a study of T cells in women clearing cervical HPV infection. Background on the study: Control women cleared a single incident HPV16 infection within 12 months. With HLA typing for only a few women, HLA confounding remains possible.

The CDR3 covers 15 residues. The germline V gene has CDR1 SEHNR and CDR2 FQNEAQ (reference sequence). Trimming took 5 bases from V and 4 from J, leaving 17 bases between them. Specimen: blood buffy coat. The sequence derives from a woman between 18 and 75 years old with a cervical HPV16 infection that either progressed to CIN3+ or cleared (not recorded which). The rearrangement uses TRBV7-9 and TRBJ1-1; D is possibly TRBD1 (5 bases). CDR3 region: CASSTYRLQGTEAFF. The CDR3 bases that were read are TGTGCCAGCAGCACATACAGGTTGCAAGGCACTGAA. The whole variable domain, remainder taken from reference TRBV7-9 and TRBJ1-1, is DTGVSQNPRHKITKRGQNVTFRCDPISEHNRLYWYRQTLGQGPEFLTYFQNEAQLEKSRLLSDRFSAERPKGSFSTLEIQRTEQGDSAMYLCASSTYRLQGTEAFFGQGTRLTVV.